The present TCR beta chain was sequenced within a study of shared clonotypes between healthy human individuals. CD45RO-negative, CCR7-selected cells formed the naive CD8 fraction, which excluded terminally differentiated effector memory CD45RA+ cells. Authors' data handling: ImmunoSEQ gave junction-only sequences without quality scores, so filtering differed. Measured with immunoSEQ multiplex PCR; TCRdb has only the in-frame clones, and not every one. V and J calls and clone size are copied from that table; D and trimming were computed from the DNA. Of 550,000 to 750,000 clones listed, 92% were seen once; the top ten hold more than 20%. With V trimmed by 4 bases and J by 1 base, 4 bases remained unmatched. The CDR3 contains 14 residues. The germline V gene encodes CDR1 SGHDT and CDR2 YYEEEE.

Input material: naive CD8+ T cells sorted from blood. The chain is built from TRBV5-6 and TRBJ1-1; 7 bases are a match to TRBD1. The sequence came from a man in his thirties or forties in good health. CDR3 coding DNA: TGTGCCAGCAGCCGGACAGGAGAGAACACTGAAGCTTTCTTT. Protein: CASSRTGENTEAFF.